Listed here are 4 T cell receptor beta chains from one sample, sequenced in a study of tumor-infiltrating lymphocytes in primary liver carcinoma. Researchers drew blood RNA from unsorted whole blood and extracted germline DNA as well. A constant-region primer served to make TCR beta cDNA from roughly 480 ng total RNA. It was through three nested multiplex PCR rounds of slightly modified ARM-PCR that TCR beta libraries arose. A C-beta reverse primer and TRBV1-TRBV30 forward primers served in each of the first two PCR rounds, at about 10 cycles apiece. TCRdb reprocessed the multiplex PCR reads via MiXCR and lists one record per CDR3 protein. The sample shows approximately 300,000 distinct CDR3 sequences, about 60% of them seen only once. Material: peripheral blood. These receptors came from a man aged 40-55 years with primary liver carcinoma and hepatitis B virus infection.

A word on this clonotype: Given the absence of the conserved phenylalanine or tryptophan at the CDR3 end, a read error is likely. This chain connects TRBV11-1 to TRBJ2-1; the D is unclear. CDR3 length: 15 amino acids. Germline CDR1 and CDR2: SGHAT and FQDESV (reference sequence). Trimming left V 6 bases short and J 1 base short, with 13 bases between. CDR3 residues: CASRYFSSSYNEQFS. The CDR3, as DNA: TGTGCCAGCAGATACTTTAGCTCATCCTACAATGAGCAGTTCTCC.

Relative to its sample, this clonotype is medium-sized. The chain has TRBV6-2 or TRBV6-3 and TRBJ1-5; D gene ambiguous. Trimming took off 0 bases at V and 0 bases at J, with 15 bases between the two ends. The CDR3 covers 18 residues. Per germline, CDR1 MNHEY and CDR2 SVGEGT. This chain's CDR3 is CASSYSVLPLDSNQPQHF. The CDR3 DNA sequence: TGTGCCAGCAGTTACTCGGTCCTGCCGCTGGATAGCAATCAGCCCCAGCATTTT.

The chain employs TRBV25-1 and TRBJ2-1, with 10 bases identical to TRBD2. Germline V gene sequence: CDR1 MGHDK, CDR2 SYGVNS. V lost 2 bases and J lost 8; bases outside the gene matches: 6. The CDR3 runs to 15 residues. The CDR3 spells CASSERLAGGDEQFF. The CDR3 region has the DNA TGTGCCAGCAGTGAAAGATTAGCGGGAGGCGATGAGCAGTTCTTC.

In the case of this clonotype: This could be a read error, since a much larger clone is one nucleotide away. The chain is built from TRBV4-2 and TRBJ1-5; 10 nucleotides align to TRBD1. Germline values: CDR1 LGHNA, CDR2 YNFKEQ. CDR3 length: 17 amino acids. Here the CDR3 reads CASNQGDRGYSNQPQHF. CDR3 coding DNA: TGTGCCAGCAACCAAGGGGACAGGGGTTATAGCAATCAGCCCCAGCATTTT.